The source of this T cell receptor (beta chain) is a study of blood T cell repertoires in COVID-19. The wider study: The United States, Italy and Spain were the sources of the acute and convalescent COVID-19 samples. PBMCs, B-cell-depleted T cells, or T cells were the source of the cDNA or gDNA that made up the material.

Authors' analysis steps: Reference gene primer amplification gave estimated nucleated cell counts. The protocol was immunoSEQ multiplex PCR, while the TCRdb copy is restricted to in-frame clones and leaves out a portion. V and J calls and clone size are those listed in that table; D and trimming were worked out from the DNA. The data contain 45,000 to 55,000 clones, roughly three quarters of them singletons. The CDR3 runs 15 residues. In germline, CDR1 is SGHRS, CDR2 YFSETQ. Trimming cost V 0 bases and J 6 bases; bases outside gene matches: 4. The sequence came from a human donor with active or convalescent COVID-19. The donor label of this sample is uncertain. The source material was peripheral blood. The chain carries TRBV5-1 and TRBJ2-1, with TRBD2 identical over 9 bases. The CDR3 is CASSLAASGTNEQFF. As DNA, the CDR3 is TGCGCCAGCAGCTTGGCGGCTAGCGGGACCAATGAGCAGTTCTTC.